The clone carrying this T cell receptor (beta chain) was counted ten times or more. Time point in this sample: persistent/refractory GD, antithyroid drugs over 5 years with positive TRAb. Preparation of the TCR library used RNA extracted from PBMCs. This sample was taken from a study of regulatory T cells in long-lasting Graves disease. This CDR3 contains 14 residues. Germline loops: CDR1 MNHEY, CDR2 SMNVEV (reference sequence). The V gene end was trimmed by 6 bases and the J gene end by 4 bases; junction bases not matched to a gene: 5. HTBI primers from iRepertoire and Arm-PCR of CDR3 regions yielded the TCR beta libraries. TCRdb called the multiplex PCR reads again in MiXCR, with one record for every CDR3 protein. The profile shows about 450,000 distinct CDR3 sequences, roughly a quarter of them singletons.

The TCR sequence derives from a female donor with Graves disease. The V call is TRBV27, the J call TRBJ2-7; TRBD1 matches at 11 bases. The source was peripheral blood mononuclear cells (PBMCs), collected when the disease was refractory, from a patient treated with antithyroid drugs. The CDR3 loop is CASRRTGGTYEQYF. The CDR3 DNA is TGTGCCAGCAGACGGACAGGGGGCACGTACGAGCAGTACTTC.